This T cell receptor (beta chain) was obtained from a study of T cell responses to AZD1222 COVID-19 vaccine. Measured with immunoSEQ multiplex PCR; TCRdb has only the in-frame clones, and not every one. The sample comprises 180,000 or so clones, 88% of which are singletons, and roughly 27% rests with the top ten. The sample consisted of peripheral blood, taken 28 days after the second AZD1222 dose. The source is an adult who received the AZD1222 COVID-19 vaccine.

The CDR3 sequence is CASSQGRGYNEQFF. DNA of the CDR3: TGTGCCAGCAGCCAAGGTAGAGGGTACAATGAGCAGTTCTTC. This rearrangement joins TRBV3-1 (or the pseudogene TRBV3-2) to TRBJ2-1, with D maybe TRBD2 (5 bases). CDR3 length equals 14 residues. V lost 1 base and J lost 4, with 8 bases in between. Germline CDR1 reads LGHDT; CDR2 reads YNNKEL (reference sequence).